These T cell receptor beta chains were read from a single sample in a study of cytomegalovirus exposure and HLA in healthy donors. The repertoire was sequenced with immunoSEQ multiplex PCR; TCRdb's copy has only in-frame clones and lacks some. Of roughly 20,000 clones listed, roughly four fifths are singletons. The specimen sequenced was PBMCs. Every receptor here comes from a human donor in good health. The CDR3 runs from the conserved cysteine through the conserved F or W. D genes are given only for firm matches. The size field is filled for only some rows; it gives once, few, many or a size class.

J gene	clone size	D gene	V gene	CDR3 protein	CDR3 DNA
TRBJ1-2	few	.	TRBV19	CASSIFADNYGYTF	TGTGCCAGTAGTATATTCGCGGATAACTATGGCTACACCTTC
TRBJ1-1	.	.	TRBV18	CASSPNGGPPGTEAFF	TGTGCCAGCTCACCAAATGGAGGCCCCCCGGGCACTGAAGCTTTCTTT
TRBJ1-5	.	.	TRBV2	CASRTEFNQPQHF	TGTGCCAGCAGGACAGAATTCAATCAGCCCCAGCATTTT
TRBJ2-5	.	TRBD1	TRBV7-9	CASSLRGPSQETQYF	TGTGCCAGCAGCTTAAGGGGGCCTAGCCAAGAGACCCAGTACTTC
TRBJ2-7	few	.	TRBV7-2	CASSSRLPSSYEQYF	TGTGCCAGCAGCTCCCGCCTTCCTAGCTCCTACGAGCAGTACTTC
TRBJ1-5	.	.	TRBV19	CASSIGARGGGLNQPQHF	TGTGCCAGTAGTATAGGCGCCCGCGGGGGTGGGCTAAATCAGCCCCAGCATTTT
TRBJ2-7	.	.	TRBV6-5	CASSYEAGSYEQYF	TGTGCCAGCAGTTACGAGGCGGGCTCCTACGAGCAGTACTTC
TRBJ2-7	.	TRBD2	TRBV5-4	CASSLSGASYEQYF	TGTGCCAGCAGCCTTAGCGGGGCGTCCTACGAGCAGTACTTC
TRBJ1-1	.	TRBD1	TRBV6-5	CASSYGPGGTEAFF	TGTGCCAGCAGTTACGGACCAGGGGGGACTGAAGCTTTCTTT
TRBJ2-3	.	.	TRBV9	CASSVTGRGTDTQYF	TGTGCCAGCAGCGTAACCGGGAGAGGAACAGATACGCAGTATTTT
TRBJ2-1	.	.	TRBV11-2	CASSLGGSYNEQFF	TGTGCCAGCAGCTTAGGAGGCTCCTACAATGAGCAGTTCTTC
TRBJ2-7	.	TRBD2	TRBV7-2	CASSLRLAKTYEQYF	TGTGCCAGCAGTCTCAGACTAGCAAAGACCTACGAGCAGTACTTC
TRBJ2-3	once	.	TRBV7-2	CASSLDRDSADTQYF	TGTGCCAGCAGCTTAGACAGAGATTCCGCAGATACGCAGTATTTT
TRBJ2-4	.	TRBD2	TRBV11-2	CASSSGTSGSKNIQYF	TGTGCCAGCAGCTCCGGGACTAGCGGGAGTAAAAACATTCAGTACTTC
TRBJ2-1	once	.	TRBV7-6	CASSLERTTYNEQFF	TGTGCCAGCAGCTTAGAGCGGACCACCTACAATGAGCAGTTCTTC
TRBJ1-5	.	TRBD1	TRBV27	CASSFEGARNQPQHF	TGTGCCAGCAGTTTTGAGGGGGCCCGGAATCAGCCCCAGCATTTT
TRBJ2-1	once	TRBD2	TRBV5-1	CASSLPTSGSGEQFF	TGCGCCAGCAGCTTGCCGACTAGCGGGAGTGGTGAGCAGTTCTTC
TRBJ2-4	.	.	TRBV11-2	CASSSTGGGVKDIQYF	TGTGCCAGCAGCTCAACGGGGGGCGGCGTGAAGGACATTCAGTACTTC
TRBJ2-7	.	TRBD2	TRBV9	CASSPGGGPSYEQYF	TGTGCCAGCAGCCCCGGGGGGGGACCCTCCTACGAGCAGTACTTC
TRBJ1-2	.	.	TRBV19	CASSIGGVGYTF	TGTGCCAGTAGTATTGGCGGGGTTGGCTACACCTTC
TRBJ2-7	.	TRBD2	TRBV11-2	CAVSQGLAYEQYF	TGTGCCGTCTCACAGGGACTAGCCTACGAGCAGTACTTC
TRBJ1-1	.	.	TRBV5-1	CASSLGVGGLGTEAFF	TGCGCCAGCAGCTTGGGAGTGGGGGGGCTAGGCACTGAAGCTTTCTTT
TRBJ1-1	.	.	TRBV6-7	CASTHQGTTEAFF	TGTGCCAGCACCCACCAGGGGACCACTGAAGCTTTCTTT
TRBJ1-1	.	TRBD1	TRBV27	CATRTGSEAFF	TGTGCCACCAGGACAGGATCTGAAGCTTTCTTT
TRBJ1-2	.	.	TRBV18	CASSLPRGLYGYTF	TGTGCCAGCTCACTCCCCAGGGGCCTCTATGGCTACACCTTC
TRBJ2-1	.	TRBD2	TRBV12-5	CASGLSSGRGNEQFF	TGTGCTAGTGGTTTGTCTAGCGGGAGAGGAAATGAGCAGTTCTTC
TRBJ1-5	few	.	TRBV6-5	CASSYSRPGGRPQHF	TGTGCCAGCAGTTACTCAAGACCGGGGGGTAGGCCCCAGCATTTT
TRBJ2-5	.	TRBD2	TRBV6-5	CASSLGTSFKETQYF	TGTGCCAGCAGTCTCGGGACTAGTTTTAAAGAGACCCAGTACTTC
TRBJ1-5	.	.	TRBV10-2	CASSESGGSNQPQHF	TGCGCCAGCAGTGAGTCGGGGGGAAGCAATCAGCCCCAGCATTTT
TRBJ2-7	.	.	TRBV11-2	CASSLVVYEQYF	TGTGCCAGCAGCTTAGTAGTCTACGAGCAGTACTTC
TRBJ1-2	.	.	TRBV27	CASSLAGYGGYTF	TGTGCCAGCAGTCTTGCAGGGTATGGGGGCTACACCTTC
TRBJ2-5	.	TRBD1	TRBV7-9	CASSFGQGATSETQYF	TGTGCCAGCAGCTTCGGACAGGGGGCGACGTCGGAGACCCAGTACTTC
TRBJ1-1	.	.	TRBV6-1	CASIKSRGGEAFF	TGTGCCAGCATTAAATCCCGAGGAGGTGAAGCTTTCTTT
TRBJ2-7	.	TRBD2	TRBV27	CASGFHGLAGATKYF	TGTGCCAGCGGTTTCCACGGACTAGCGGGAGCGACGAAGTACTTC
TRBJ1-1	.	.	TRBV10-2	CASSEGGSETEAFF	TGCGCCAGCAGTGAGGGGGGGAGCGAGACTGAAGCTTTCTTT
TRBJ2-4	.	TRBD2	TRBV11-2	CASSLRGLDENIQYF	TGTGCCAGCAGCTTAAGAGGACTAGACGAAAACATTCAGTACTTC
TRBJ1-1	.	.	TRBV7-2	CASSLNSGNTEAFF	TGTGCCAGCAGCTTAAATTCAGGGAACACTGAAGCTTTCTTT
TRBJ2-3	.	.	TRBV11-2	CASSLTTDTQYF	TGTGCCAGCAGCTTGACAACAGATACGCAGTATTTT
TRBJ1-5	once	TRBD1	TRBV6-6	CASSLLGTGDQPQHF	TGTGCCAGCAGTTTACTTGGGACAGGGGATCAGCCCCAGCATTTT
TRBJ1-1	.	.	TRBV6-1	CASSDIYYGYTEAFF	TGTGCCAGCAGTGATATTTACTACGGATACACTGAAGCTTTCTTT
TRBJ2-5	.	TRBD1	TRBV27	CASSSEGAGLETQYF	TGTGCCAGCAGTTCCGAGGGGGCTGGTTTAGAGACCCAGTACTTC
TRBJ2-3	.	.	TRBV11-2	CASSLGAGRTDTQYF	TGTGCCAGCAGCTTAGGGGCAGGGCGAACAGATACGCAGTATTTT